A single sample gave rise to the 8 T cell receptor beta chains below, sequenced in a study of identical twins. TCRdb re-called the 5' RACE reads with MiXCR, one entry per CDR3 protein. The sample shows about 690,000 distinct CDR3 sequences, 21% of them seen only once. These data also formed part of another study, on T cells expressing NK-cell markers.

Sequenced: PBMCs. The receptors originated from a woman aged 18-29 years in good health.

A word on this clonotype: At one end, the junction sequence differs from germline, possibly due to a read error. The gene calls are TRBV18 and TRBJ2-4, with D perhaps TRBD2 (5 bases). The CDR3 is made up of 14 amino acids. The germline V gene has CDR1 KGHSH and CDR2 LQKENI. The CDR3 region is CASSGELAKNIPYF. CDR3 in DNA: TGTGCCAGCTCGGGAGAGCTAGCCAAAAACATTCCGTACTTC. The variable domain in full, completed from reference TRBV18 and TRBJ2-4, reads NAGVMQNPRHLVRRRGQEARLRCSPMKGHSHVYWYRQLPEEGLKFMVYLQKENIIDESGMPKERFSAEFPKEGPSILRIQQVVRGDSAAYFCASSGELAKNIPYFGAGTRLSVL.

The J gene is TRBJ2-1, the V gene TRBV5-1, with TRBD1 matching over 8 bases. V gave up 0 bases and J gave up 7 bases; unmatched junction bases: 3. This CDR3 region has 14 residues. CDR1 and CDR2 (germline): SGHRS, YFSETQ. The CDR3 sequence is CASSLADRVNEQFF. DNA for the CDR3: TGCGCCAGCAGCTTGGCGGACAGGGTTAATGAGCAGTTCTTC. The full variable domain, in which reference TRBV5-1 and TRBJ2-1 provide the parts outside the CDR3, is KAGVTQTPRYLIKTRGQQVTLSCSPISGHRSVSWYQQTPGQGLQFLFEYFSETQRNKGNFPGRFSGRQFSNSRSEMNVSTLELGDSALYLCASSLADRVNEQFFGPGTRLTVL.

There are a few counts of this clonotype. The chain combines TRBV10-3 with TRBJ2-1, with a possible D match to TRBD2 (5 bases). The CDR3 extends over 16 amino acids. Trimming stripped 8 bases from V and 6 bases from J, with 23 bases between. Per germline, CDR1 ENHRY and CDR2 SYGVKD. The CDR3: CAIRGERIWDLNEQFF. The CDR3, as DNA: TGTGCCATCCGGGGTGAGAGAATTTGGGATCTCAATGAGCAGTTCTTC.

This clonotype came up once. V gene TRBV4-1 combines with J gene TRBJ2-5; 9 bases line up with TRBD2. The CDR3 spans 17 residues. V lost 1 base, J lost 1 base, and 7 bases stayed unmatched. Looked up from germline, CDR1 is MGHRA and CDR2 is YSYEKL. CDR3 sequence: CASSQALGSGGQETQYF. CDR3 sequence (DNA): TGCGCCAGCAGCCAAGCTTTGGGTAGCGGGGGCCAAGAGACCCAGTACTTC.

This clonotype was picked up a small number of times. The CDR3 reads CSARGISGELFF. CDR3 bases: TGCAGTGCTAGAGGCATATCCGGGGAGCTGTTTTTT. The gene calls are TRBV20-1 and TRBJ2-2; D remains unclear. V lost 1 base and J 6 bases, leaving 6 bases between the germline ends. The CDR3 runs 12 residues. CDR1 is DFQATT, CDR2 SNEGSKA, per germline (reference sequence).

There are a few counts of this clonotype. The CDR3 DNA reads as TGTGCCAGCCACGGGGGGGACTATGGCTACACCTTC. It translates to CASHGGDYGYTF. The V call is TRBV9, the J call TRBJ1-2, with a weak D call TRBD1 (5 bases). Per the germline V gene, CDR1 is SGDLS and CDR2 is YYNGEE. There are 12 residues in the CDR3. V was cut by 7 bases and J by 3 bases, with 10 bases left in between.

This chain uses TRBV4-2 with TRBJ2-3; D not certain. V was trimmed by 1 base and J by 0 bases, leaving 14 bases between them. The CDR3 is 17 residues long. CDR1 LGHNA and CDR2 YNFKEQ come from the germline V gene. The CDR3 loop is CASSQGRRLFSTDTQYF. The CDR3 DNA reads TGTGCCAGCAGCCAAGGCCGACGACTCTTTAGCACAGATACGCAGTATTTT.

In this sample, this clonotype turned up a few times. CDR3 sequence reads: CASSRDYTYNEQFF. For the CDR3, the DNA is TGTGCCAGCTCCCGGGACTATACCTACAATGAGCAGTTCTTC. V gene TRBV9 combines with J gene TRBJ2-1, with 7 bases matching TRBD2. This CDR3 region has 14 residues. From germline, CDR1 is SGDLS and CDR2 YYNGEE. V lost 7 bases, J lost 2 bases, and 6 bases stayed unmatched.